One and the same sample provided the 32 T cell receptor beta chains below, sequenced in a study of blood T cell repertoires in COVID-19. The assay was immunoSEQ multiplex PCR, and TCRdb's table has in-frame clones only and misses some. This sample has around 35,000 clones, with around nine tenths found just once. Specimen: peripheral blood. The receptors come from a man aged 70 or older with acute or convalescent COVID-19.

The chain employs TRBV11-3 and TRBJ2-5; 9 nucleotides line up with TRBD2. The CDR3 runs 15 residues. V was pared by 5 bases and J by 4 bases, with 8 bases of the junction left unmatched. The germline CDR1 and CDR2 sequences are SGHNT and YENEEA. The CDR3: CASSPGAGGTETQYF. The CDR3 DNA reads as TGTGCCAGCAGCCCCGGGGCGGGGGGGACAGAGACCCAGTACTTC.

V usage is TRBV7-7 and J usage is TRBJ2-2; unclear D gene. This CDR3 has 15 residues. The V end lost 1 base, the J end lost 1 base, and 7 bases lay between the germline ends. CDR1 is SSHAT, CDR2 FNYEAQ, per germline (reference sequence). CDR3 nucleotide sequence: TGTGCCAGCAGCTTAGATTCGGGGAACACCGGGGAGCTGTTTTTT. This codes for CASSLDSGNTGELFF.

This chain connects TRBV7-2 to TRBJ1-2, with TRBD1 matching over 7 bases. Germline assignment: CDR1 SGHTA and CDR2 FQGNSA. The CDR3 sequence is 16 residues long. With 2 bases clipped from V and 5 bases from J, the junction kept 11 bases outside the gene matches. The CDR3 DNA reads as TGTGCCAGCAGCTTACTCGGGACAGCCAGACAGTATGGCTACACCTTC. It specifies CASSLLGTARQYGYTF.

The chain links TRBV7-2 to TRBJ1-1; D ambiguous. With 1 base removed from V and 6 bases from J, the gap between germline ends came to 15 bases. The germline V gene has CDR1 SGHTA and CDR2 FQGNSA. The CDR3 length is 15 residues. CDR3 nucleotides: TGTGCCAGCAGCTTAGGCGCAGTCAGGATCGCTGAAGCTTTCTTT. Protein sequence: CASSLGAVRIAEAFF. Filled out from reference TRBV7-2 and TRBJ1-1, the complete variable domain reads GAGVSQSPSNKVTEKGKDVELRCDPISGHTALYWYRQSLGQGLEFLIYFQGNSAPDKSGLPSDRFSAERTGGSVSTLTIQRTQQEDSAVYLCASSLGAVRIAEAFFGQGTRLTVV.

This clone has just one count. The chain couples TRBV5-6 to TRBJ2-5, with D possibly being TRBD1 (6 bases). CDR1 is SGHDT and CDR2 is YYEEEE in the germline V gene. This CDR3 is built from 16 residues. Trimming took off 1 base at V and 5 bases at J, with 18 bases between the two ends. CDR3: CASSLLKTEGEETQYF. CDR3 coding DNA: TGTGCCAGCAGCTTGTTAAAGACTGAGGGGGAGGAGACCCAGTACTTC.

The chain couples TRBV5-1 to TRBJ1-2, with 7 bases identical to TRBD1. Per germline, CDR1 SGHRS and CDR2 YFSETQ. The CDR3 is made up of 15 amino acids. Trimming at V came to 4 bases and at J to 4 bases, leaving 10 bases not matched to a gene. CDR3 protein: CASSPGTALGYGYTF. The CDR3 nucleotides are TGCGCCAGCAGCCCAGGGACAGCCCTCGGCTATGGCTACACCTTC.

The V and J genes are TRBV19 and TRBJ1-1, with TRBD1 identical over 7 bases. V lost 9 bases, J lost 3 bases, and 4 bases stayed unmatched. The CDR3 totals 12 residues. CDR1 is LNHDA, CDR2 SQIVND, per germline (reference sequence). CDR3 loop: CASKTGDTEAFF. Written as DNA, the CDR3 is TGTGCCAGCAAAACAGGGGACACTGAAGCTTTCTTT.

The chain links TRBV5-6 to TRBJ1-1; D might be TRBD1 (5 bases). Germline assignment: CDR1 SGHDT and CDR2 YYEEEE. CDR3 length: 14 amino acids. The germline V and J ends were trimmed by 1 base and 4 bases, with 11 bases remaining between them. The DNA of the CDR3 is TGTGCCAGCAGCTTGTTTCAGGGAGGCACTGAAGCTTTCTTT. This gives the protein CASSLFQGGTEAFF.

V is TRBV24-1 and J is TRBJ2-5; 8 bases are a match to TRBD1. J lost 2 bases, V lost 5 bases, and 3 bases had no gene match. This CDR3 has 14 residues. The germline CDR1 and CDR2 sequences are KGHDR and SFDVKD. In nucleotides, the CDR3 is TGTGCCACCAGTGGAAGGACAGGGCAAGAGACCCAGTACTTC. It codes for CATSGRTGQETQYF.

This clone was seen just once. The chain links TRBV9 to TRBJ2-6; D unresolved. The CDR3 has 15 residues. CDR1 SGDLS and CDR2 YYNGEE come from the germline V gene. V lost 2 bases and J lost 0, with 6 bases in between. CDR3 sequence: CASSVVLSGANVLTF. CDR3 DNA: TGTGCCAGCAGCGTCGTACTCTCTGGGGCCAACGTCCTGACTTTC.

V is TRBV18 and J is TRBJ2-7; TRBD1 matches at 7 bases. There are 14 residues in the CDR3. The germline CDR1 and CDR2 sequences are KGHSH and LQKENI. V shed 3 bases, J shed 2 bases, and the junction held 4 bases outside the gene matches. The DNA for the CDR3 is TGTGCCAGCTCACCTGGGACAGATGCCTACGAGCAGTACTTC. It is translated as CASSPGTDAYEQYF. Variable domain in full (rest from reference TRBV18 and TRBJ2-7): NAGVMQNPRHLVRRRGQEARLRCSPMKGHSHVYWYRQLPEEGLKFMVYLQKENIIDESGMPKERFSAEFPKEGPSILRIQQVVRGDSAAYFCASSPGTDAYEQYFGPGTRLTVT.

V is TRBV7-2 and J is TRBJ2-2, with 7 bases that match TRBD2. This CDR3 region has 16 residues. The V gene's germline CDR1 is SGHTA and CDR2 FQGNSA. V dropped 2 bases and J dropped 3; count of bases not matched to a gene: 6. CDR3 sequence reads: CASSLSLRGDTGELFF. The CDR3 DNA sequence: TGTGCCAGCAGCTTAAGCCTCCGGGGGGACACCGGGGAGCTGTTTTTT.

The gene calls are TRBV6-5 and TRBJ2-1; TRBD1 agrees at 8 bases. CDR1 and CDR2 (germline): MNHEY, SVGAGI. This CDR3 comprises 14 residues. With V trimmed by 6 bases and J by 10 bases, 11 bases remained unmatched. This CDR3 is CASRPTGDYTEQFF. The DNA of the CDR3 is TGTGCCAGCAGGCCGACAGGGGATTATACGGAGCAGTTCTTC.

The rearrangement links TRBV5-1 to TRBJ2-7; D not certain. Germline V gene sequence: CDR1 SGHRS, CDR2 YFSETQ. The CDR3 is 14 residues long. Trimming pared 1 base from V and 3 bases from J, leaving 11 bases between. The CDR3 bases are TGCGCCAGCAGCTTGTTCTCGACTCGCTACGAGCAGTACTTC. Its translation is CASSLFSTRYEQYF.

CDR3 in amino acids: CSVGIAGGTMNTGELFF. The DNA for the CDR3 is TGCAGCGTTGGAATCGCGGGGGGCACTATGAACACCGGGGAGCTGTTTTTT. The chain uses TRBV29-1 and TRBJ2-2; 8 bases map to TRBD2. With 4 bases clipped from V and 1 base from J, the junction kept 11 bases outside the gene matches. Germline V gene data show CDR1 as SQVTM and CDR2 as ANQGSEA. The CDR3 is 17 residues long.

The V call is TRBV6-5, the J call TRBJ1-1; TRBD1 aligns across 7 bases. Losses at the gene ends were 6 bases for V and 1 base for J; bases not matched to a gene: 5. The germline gives CDR1 MNHEY, CDR2 SVGAGI. The CDR3 extends over 14 amino acids. The DNA of the CDR3 is TGTGCCAGCAGGACCGGACAGGAGAACACTGAAGCTTTCTTT. This sequence encodes CASRTGQENTEAFF.

The CDR3 is CAIGSAVNTEAFF. CDR3 DNA sequence: TGTGCCATCGGATCGGCGGTGAACACTGAAGCTTTCTTT. The gene calls are TRBV10-3 and TRBJ1-1; D is undetermined. The V gene lost 8 bases and the J gene lost 0 bases, with 10 bases spanning the gap. Germline lookup yields CDR1 ENHRY and CDR2 SYGVKD. The CDR3 runs to 13 residues.

The V gene is TRBV6-5, the J gene TRBJ1-2, with TRBD1 matching 7 bases. The CDR3 consists of 15 residues. The V gene's germline CDR1 is MNHEY and CDR2 SVGAGI. Unmatched junction bases numbered 9, after V lost 6 bases and J lost 2 bases. CDR3: CASSSGRGLNYGYTF. CDR3 DNA sequence: TGTGCCAGCAGCTCTGGCAGGGGGTTGAACTATGGCTACACCTTC.

This clone was seen just once. This rearrangement joins TRBV7-2 to TRBJ2-2; 11 nucleotides match TRBD2. Germline CDR1 SGHTA, CDR2 FQGNSA. Losses at the gene ends were 4 bases for V and 0 bases for J; bases not matched to a gene: 1. The CDR3 is made up of 16 amino acids. CDR3 region: CASSSGLAANTGELFF. The CDR3 DNA follows: TGTGCCAGCAGCTCGGGACTAGCGGCGAACACCGGGGAGCTGTTTTTT.

Only one count was recorded for this clone. The chain employs TRBV30 and TRBJ1-1; no definite D call. Germline V gives CDR1 GTSNPN, CDR2 SVGIG (reference sequence). Trimming cost V 1 base and J 4 bases, with 16 bases left between them. This CDR3 has 15 residues. CDR3 residues: CAWSEVGSVGTEAFF. CDR3 nucleotide sequence: TGTGCCTGGAGTGAGGTGGGGAGTGTTGGCACTGAAGCTTTCTTT.

The V call is TRBV5-1, the J call TRBJ2-2; 7 bases are shared with TRBD1. V lost 4 bases and J lost 6; bases outside the gene matches: 6. This CDR3 region has 14 residues. Germline lookup yields CDR1 SGHRS and CDR2 YFSETQ. The CDR3 DNA reads as TGCGCCAGCAGCGGATTGCAGGGGGCCGGGGAGCTGTTTTTT. It is translated as CASSGLQGAGELFF.

This chain connects TRBV6-5 to TRBJ2-5, with 9 positions matching TRBD1. After removal of 7 bases from V and 5 bases from J, the junction contained 8 bases not matched to a gene. This CDR3 contains 14 residues. Germline assignment: CDR1 MNHEY and CDR2 SVGAGI. Here the CDR3 DNA reads TGTGCCAGCAAACGGACAGGGGTCGGCGAGACCCAGTACTTC. Its translation: CASKRTGVGETQYF.

The chain links TRBV6-6 to TRBJ1-1; the D is unclear. V shed 6 bases and J shed 1 base, with 6 bases lying between them. Per germline, CDR1 MNHNY and CDR2 SVGAGI (reference sequence). The CDR3 runs 12 residues. The CDR3 bases are TGTGCCAGCAGGTCCTCGAACACTGAAGCTTTCTTT. This codes for CASRSSNTEAFF.

The CDR3: CASSDSGTGNTIYF. The DNA for the CDR3 is TGTGCCAGCAGCGACTCGGGGACTGGAAACACCATATATTTT. The chain joins TRBV7-9 to TRBJ1-3, with D hard to call. The germline V and J ends were trimmed by 5 bases and 2 bases, with 10 bases remaining between them. CDR3 length equals 14 residues. Germline CDR1 reads SEHNR; CDR2 reads FQNEAQ (reference sequence).

The V call is TRBV27, the J call TRBJ2-2, with D perhaps matching TRBD1 (5 bases). Germline assignment: CDR1 MNHEY and CDR2 SMNVEV (reference sequence). V was pared by 2 bases and J by 5 bases, with 12 bases between. The CDR3 has 15 residues. Written as DNA, the CDR3 is TGTGCCAGCAGTTTAAAGGGGCTTTGGACCGGGGAGCTGTTTTTT. Encoded protein: CASSLKGLWTGELFF.

The chain couples TRBV3-1 (or the pseudogene TRBV3-2) to TRBJ2-5, with TRBD2 identical over 8 bases. The germline V gene has CDR1 LGHDT and CDR2 YNNKEL (reference sequence). With V trimmed by 8 bases and J by 5 bases, 10 bases remained unmatched. The CDR3 runs to 14 residues. The CDR3 here is CASRPAGGKETQYF. The CDR3 DNA is TGTGCCAGCCGGCCCGCGGGGGGTAAGGAGACCCAGTACTTC.

This chain joins TRBV5-6 and TRBJ2-7; 7 nucleotides line up with TRBD1. The CDR3 has 15 residues. V was pared by 3 bases and J by 2 bases, with 8 bases of the junction left unmatched. Germline assignment: CDR1 SGHDT and CDR2 YYEEEE. Here the CDR3 DNA reads TGTGCCAGCAGCTGGTATACAGGGGACACCTACGAGCAGTACTTC. It is translated as CASSWYTGDTYEQYF.

By share, this clone counts as medium-sized (0.01 to 0.1%). The rearrangement joins TRBV3-1 (or the pseudogene TRBV3-2) to TRBJ1-5; tentative D call: TRBD1 (5 bases). V gave up 6 bases and J gave up 2 bases, with 17 bases separating them. The germline CDR1 and CDR2 sequences are LGHDT and YNNKEL (reference sequence). The CDR3 length is 16 residues. This chain's CDR3 is CASRQRGLVGNQPQHF. The CDR3 nucleotides are TGTGCCAGCAGGCAAAGGGGACTGGTGGGCAATCAGCCCCAGCATTTT.

The chain recombines TRBV11-2 with TRBJ2-5; the match to TRBD2 covers 10 bases. The CDR3 sequence is 14 residues long. V dropped 1 base and J dropped 4; count of bases not matched to a gene: 0. CDR1 SGHAT and CDR2 FQNNGV come from the germline V gene. The CDR3 sequence is CASSLVAGGETQYF. In DNA form, the CDR3 reads TGTGCCAGCAGCTTAGTAGCGGGGGGAGAGACCCAGTACTTC.

This chain joins TRBV6-5 and TRBJ1-1; no clear D gene. CDR3 length: 11 amino acids. V lost 4 bases and J 6 bases, leaving 6 bases between the germline ends. From germline, CDR1 is MNHEY and CDR2 SVGAGI. CDR3 nucleotide sequence: TGTGCCAGCAGTTCAGGCCCTGAAGCTTTCTTT. Encoded protein: CASSSGPEAFF.

V usage is TRBV11-3 and J usage is TRBJ2-2, with TRBD1 matching over 8 bases. V shed 5 bases, J shed 4 bases, and the junction held 6 bases outside the gene matches. This CDR3 has 15 amino acids. Germline CDR1 reads SGHNT; CDR2 reads YENEEA. The CDR3 loop is CASSASGGGTGELFF. The CDR3 DNA sequence: TGTGCCAGCAGCGCGTCAGGGGGCGGCACCGGGGAGCTGTTTTTT.

The gene calls are TRBV27 and TRBJ2-7; possibly TRBD2 for D (6 bases). V was trimmed by 10 bases and J by 3 bases, leaving 19 bases between them. There are 14 residues in the CDR3. Germline-derived CDR1 and CDR2 are MNHEY and SMNVEV (reference sequence). The CDR3, as DNA: TGTGCCACCTTTGCGGGACTGCAGGTCTACGAGCAGTACTTC. Amino acid sequence: CATFAGLQVYEQYF.